These T cell receptor beta chains were read from a single sample in a study of regulatory T cells in long-lasting Graves disease. TCRdb processed the multiplex PCR reads anew with MiXCR; each CDR3 protein has one entry. The repertoire has fewer than 550,000 distinct CDR3 sequences, approximately 16% of them found once; the top ten carry about 25%. In addition, the sample was reused for a study of T cells in Graves' hyperthyroidism and ophthalmopathy.

The sequences come from peripheral blood mononuclear cells (PBMCs), collected at new diagnosis, from a patient treated with antithyroid drugs. The receptors come from a woman aged 40 to 65 with Graves disease. Both conserved end residues are part of each CDR3. D genes are given only for firm matches. Only part of the rows carry a size: once, few, many, or a class if the clone is expanded.

>TRBJ1-2|NA|NA|TRBV6-5
TGTGCCAGCAGTTATCGGCATACTCCTAACTATGGCTACACCTTC
CASSYRHTPNYGYTF
>TRBJ2-3|TRBD1|few|TRBV5-5
TGTGCCAGCAGCCCAGGGGGCATAAGGAAAACAGATACGCAGTATTTT
CASSPGGIRKTDTQYF
>TRBJ1-1|NA|many|TRBV3-1
TGTGCCAGCAGCCAAGGCCAGCTATACACTGAAGCTTTCTTT
CASSQGQLYTEAFF
>TRBJ2-3|NA|many|TRBV3-1
TGTGCCAGCAGCCAAGATTTTCAGTCCCGCACAGATACGCAGTATTTT
CASSQDFQSRTDTQYF
>TRBJ2-3|TRBD1|few|TRBV15
TGTGCCACCAGCATTCCGACAGGGGGCCAGACAGATACGCAGTATTTT
CATSIPTGGQTDTQYF
>TRBJ1-4|NA|many|TRBV20-1
TGCAGTGCTAGAGATGCGGGGGGCGGAGGTGAAAAACTGTTTTTT
CSARDAGGGGEKLFF
>TRBJ2-1|NA|many|TRBV18
TGTGCCAGCTCACCACCGAAAGGGATCGATGAGCAGTTCTTC
CASSPPKGIDEQFF
>TRBJ2-3|NA|few|TRBV24-1
TGTGCCACCAGTGATTACACGGGACGTCTCAAACCAGATACGCAGTATTTT
CATSDYTGRLKPDTQYF
>TRBJ1-2|NA|many|TRBV2
TGTGCCAGCAGTGAACTAGAGGGTTGGGATGGCTACACCTTC
CASSELEGWDGYTF
>TRBJ2-2|TRBD2|few|TRBV6-1
TGTGCCAGCAGTGAAGGCCTAGCGGGGATTTGGACCGGGGAGCTGTTTTTT
CASSEGLAGIWTGELFF
>TRBJ2-7|TRBD2|many|TRBV10-2
TGCGCCAGCAGTGACCTCCGGACTAGCGGGGGCCTCCGCGGCTCCTACGAGCAGTACTTC
CASSDLRTSGGLRGSYEQYF
>TRBJ2-7|NA|many|TRBV9
TGTGCCAGCAGCGTAGCCCCGAGAGATTACGAGCAGTACTTC
CASSVAPRDYEQYF
>TRBJ1-1|NA|many|TRBV4-2
TGTGCCAGCAGCCAGGAAACCGGGGCGGACACTGAAGCTTTCTTT
CASSQETGADTEAFF
>TRBJ1-2|NA|many|TRBV30
TGTGCCTGGAGTGTTCCGGCTAACTATGGCTACACCTTC
CAWSVPANYGYTF
>TRBJ2-7|NA|many|TRBV12-3/TRBV12-4
TGTGCCAGCAGTCAGGGACTCTCCTACGAGCAGTACTTC
CASSQGLSYEQYF
>TRBJ1-1|NA|few|TRBV19
TGTGCCAGTAACCCAGGGAGGGGGTATGCTGAAGCTTTCTTT
CASNPGRGYAEAFF
>TRBJ1-1|NA|few|TRBV12-5
TGTGCTAGTGGACGGACACCGAACACTGAAGCTTTCTTT
CASGRTPNTEAFF
>TRBJ2-1|NA|many|TRBV28
TGTGCCAGCAGGGACCCGGGCCTTCGCAATGAGCAGTTCTTC
CASRDPGLRNEQFF
>TRBJ1-4|NA|few|TRBV25-1
TGTGCCAGCAGTGAATCCGATGAACGGGAAAAACTGTTTTTT
CASSESDEREKLFF
>TRBJ1-1|TRBD1|few|TRBV19
TGTGCCAGTAACCCGCGACAGGGCGGGGGAGCTTTCTTT
CASNPRQGGGAFF
>TRBJ2-3|NA|many|TRBV20-1
TGCAGTGCCACCACAGATCTCGGCACAGATACGCAGTATTTT
CSATTDLGTDTQYF
>TRBJ1-5|TRBD1|NA|TRBV4-1
TGCGCCAGCAACCAAGGGGGCGGCCAGCCCCAGCATTTT
CASNQGGGQPQHF
>TRBJ2-1|TRBD2|many|TRBV28
TGTGCCAGCAGTTTACGGACTAGCGGGGGCTTTAGCTCCTACAATGAGCAGTTCTTC
CASSLRTSGGFSSYNEQFF
>TRBJ2-3|NA|many|TRBV11-2
TGTGCCAGCAGCTTAACAGGAACTTACACAGATACGCAGTATTTT
CASSLTGTYTDTQYF
>TRBJ1-3|NA|NA|TRBV18
TGTGCCAGCTCACCACGATCCACAGGGTTGTCTGGAAACACCATATATTTT
CASSPRSTGLSGNTIYF
>TRBJ2-1|NA|NA|TRBV19
TGTGCCAGTAGTAGCGATCCCGGTGAGCAGTTCTTC
CASSSDPGEQFF
>TRBJ2-1|TRBD2|few|TRBV4-1
TGCGCCAGCAGCCGCGGGGGGGGACATGAGCAGTTCTTC
CASSRGGGHEQFF
>TRBJ2-5|TRBD2|NA|TRBV19
TGTGCCAGTAGGCCCGGGGGAGGGCAAGAGACCCAGTACTTC
CASRPGGGQETQYF
>TRBJ2-2|NA|few|TRBV18
TGTGCCAGCAACCCTACCACTTTGGGGGAGCTGTTTTTT
CASNPTTLGELFF
>TRBJ1-5|NA|many|TRBV6-1
TGTGCCAGCAGGGACGGTCAAGTTGATCAGCCCCAGCATTTT
CASRDGQVDQPQHF
>TRBJ2-5|TRBD2|NA|TRBV5-4
TGTGCCAGCAGCCCCGGGGGGGCAGTACAAGAGACCCAGTACTTC
CASSPGGAVQETQYF
>TRBJ2-3|TRBD2|few|TRBV7-2
TGTGCCAGCAGCTATCGGACTAGCGGGGGGGCCGCAGATACGCAGTATTTT
CASSYRTSGGAADTQYF